This note documents a single TCR beta chain sequence. What it recognizes is unknown. This entry comes from a study of T cell repertoires in cytomegalovirus infection. Study conclusions and caveats: The cumulative frequency of public TCR beta families identified carriers of CMV plus the relevant HLA. There were HLA-C-restricted CMV-specific TCR beta clonotypes dominating the ex vivo response.

The CDR3 length is 15 residues. Per the germline V gene, CDR1 is LGHNA and CDR2 is YSLEER. Trimming took off 0 bases at V and 6 bases at J, with 14 bases between the two ends. TCRdb reanalysed the reads using MiXCR and keeps one entry per CDR3 protein. This table has approximately 910,000 distinct CDR3 sequences, roughly 31% appearing once. The origin of this receptor is a human donor in good health (CMV status not recorded). Some clones in this sample may be carry-over from other donors' samples. The chain recombines TRBV4-3 with TRBJ2-5; D may be TRBD2 (5 bases). This material consisted of cultured CD8+ T cells from PBMCs, taken from culture after CMV antigen stimulation. The CDR3 coding sequence is TGCGCCAGCAGCCAAGAACTAGTAGTGAGGAAGACCCAGTACTTC. It translates to CASSQELVVRKTQYF.